This T cell receptor beta chain emerged from a study of CD8 T cells in Susac syndrome. Regarding this clonotype: The antigen is unknown.

Sequencing of TCR beta was carried out in blood CD8+ and CD4+ T cells. An amount of RNA that ranged from 0.5 to 1 ug was reverse transcribed with random hexamers. By means of immunoSEQ multiplex PCR, TCR beta CDR3 spanning 54 Vbeta and 13 Jbeta underwent amplification. Each CDR3 protein gets one entry after TCRdb re-called the immunoSEQ multiplex PCR reads with MiXCR. Among tens of thousands of distinct CDR3 sequences listed, 85% to 95% were seen once. Broader study findings: The study conceded that its TCR sequencing and HLA analysis involved relatively few individuals.

The clonotype comes from a human donor in good health. The specimen was CD8+ T cells from PBMCs.

The CDR3 spells CASSPALDGISTDTQYF. Written as DNA, the CDR3 is TGTGCCAGCAGCCCAGCTCTGGACGGTATTTCCACAGATACGCAGTATTTT. The chain is built from TRBV7-9 and TRBJ2-3; D gene unclear. The CDR3 sequence is 17 residues long. Germline V lookup: CDR1 SEHNR, CDR2 FQNEAQ (reference sequence). V lost 5 bases and J lost 2, with 20 bases in between.